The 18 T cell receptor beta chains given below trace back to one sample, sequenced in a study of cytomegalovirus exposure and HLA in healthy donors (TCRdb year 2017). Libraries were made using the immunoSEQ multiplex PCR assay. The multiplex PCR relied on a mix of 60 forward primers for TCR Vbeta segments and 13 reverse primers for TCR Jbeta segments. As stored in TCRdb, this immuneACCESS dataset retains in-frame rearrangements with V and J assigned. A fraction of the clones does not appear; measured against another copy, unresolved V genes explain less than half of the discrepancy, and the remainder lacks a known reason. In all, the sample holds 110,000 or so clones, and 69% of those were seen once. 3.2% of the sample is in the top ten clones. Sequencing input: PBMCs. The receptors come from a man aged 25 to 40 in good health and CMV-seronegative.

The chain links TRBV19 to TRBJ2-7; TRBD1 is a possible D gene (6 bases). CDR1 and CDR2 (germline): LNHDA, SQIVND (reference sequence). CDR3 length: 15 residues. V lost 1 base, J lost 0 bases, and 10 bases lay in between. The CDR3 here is CASSIAGTLSYEQYF. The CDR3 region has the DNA TGTGCCAGTAGTATAGCCGGGACACTCTCCTACGAGCAGTACTTC.

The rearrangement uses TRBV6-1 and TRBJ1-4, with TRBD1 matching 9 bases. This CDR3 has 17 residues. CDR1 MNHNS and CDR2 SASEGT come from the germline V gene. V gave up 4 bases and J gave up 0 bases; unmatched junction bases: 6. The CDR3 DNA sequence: TGTGCCAGCAGTGTACTACAGGGGGCCACAACTAATGAAAAACTGTTTTTT. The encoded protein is CASSVLQGATTNEKLFF.

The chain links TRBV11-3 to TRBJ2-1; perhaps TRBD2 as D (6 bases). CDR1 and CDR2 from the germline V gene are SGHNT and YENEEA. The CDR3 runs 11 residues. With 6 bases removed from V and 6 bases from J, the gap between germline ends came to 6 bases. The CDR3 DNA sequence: TGTGCCAGCAGGCGGGGCAATGAGCAGTTCTTC. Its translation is CASRRGNEQFF. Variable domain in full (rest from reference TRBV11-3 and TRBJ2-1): EAGVVQSPRYKIIEKKQPVAFWCNPISGHNTLYWYLQNLGQGPELLIRYENEEAVDDSQLPKDRFSAERLKGVDSTLKIQPAELGDSAVYLCASRRGNEQFFGPGTRLTVL.

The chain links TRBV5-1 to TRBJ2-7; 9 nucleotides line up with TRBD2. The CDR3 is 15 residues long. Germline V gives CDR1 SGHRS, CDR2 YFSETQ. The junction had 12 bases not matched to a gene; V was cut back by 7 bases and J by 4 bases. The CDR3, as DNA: TGCGCCAGCTATCGGGGGTTAGCGGGGGATTACGAGCAGTACTTC. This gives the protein CASYRGLAGDYEQYF.

In nucleotides, the CDR3 is TGTGCCAGTAGTATATCGGGGCTAGCGGGAGCCACCTACGAGCAGTACTTC. This gives the protein CASSISGLAGATYEQYF. The gene calls are TRBV19 and TRBJ2-7; 10 nucleotides line up with TRBD2. This CDR3 is built from 17 residues. The V gene end was trimmed by 2 bases and the J gene end by 2 bases; junction bases not matched to a gene: 9. Per the germline V gene, CDR1 is LNHDA and CDR2 is SQIVND (reference sequence).

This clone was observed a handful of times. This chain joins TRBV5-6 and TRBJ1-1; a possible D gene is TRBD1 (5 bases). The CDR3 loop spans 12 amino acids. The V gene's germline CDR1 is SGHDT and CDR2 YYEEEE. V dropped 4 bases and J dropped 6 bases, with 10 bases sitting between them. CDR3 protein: CASSLGRAEAFF. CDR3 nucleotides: TGTGCCAGCAGCCTTGGCAGGGCTGAAGCTTTCTTT. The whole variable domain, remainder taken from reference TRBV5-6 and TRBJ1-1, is DAGVTQSPTHLIKTRGQQVTLRCSPKSGHDTVSWYQQALGQGPQFIFQYYEEEERQRGNFPDRFSGHQFPNYSSELNVNALLLGDSALYLCASSLGRAEAFFGQGTRLTVV.

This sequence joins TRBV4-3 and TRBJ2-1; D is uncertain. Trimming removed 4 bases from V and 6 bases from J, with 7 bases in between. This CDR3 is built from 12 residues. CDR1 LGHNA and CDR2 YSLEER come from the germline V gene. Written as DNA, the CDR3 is TGCGCCAGCAGCCTGAACTTCAATGAGCAGTTCTTC. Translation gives CASSLNFNEQFF.

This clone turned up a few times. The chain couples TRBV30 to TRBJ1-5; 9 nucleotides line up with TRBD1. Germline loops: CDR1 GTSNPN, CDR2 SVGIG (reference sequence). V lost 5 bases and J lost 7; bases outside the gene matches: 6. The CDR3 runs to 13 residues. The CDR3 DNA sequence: TGTGCCTGGGCCACAGGGGGCCAACAGCCCCAGCATTTT. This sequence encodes CAWATGGQQPQHF.

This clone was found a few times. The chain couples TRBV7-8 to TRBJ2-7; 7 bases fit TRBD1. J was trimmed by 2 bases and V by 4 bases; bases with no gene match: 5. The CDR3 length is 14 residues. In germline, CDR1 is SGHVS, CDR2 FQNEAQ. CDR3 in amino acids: CASSYTGQTYEQYF. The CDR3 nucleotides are TGTGCCAGCAGCTACACGGGACAGACCTACGAGCAGTACTTC.

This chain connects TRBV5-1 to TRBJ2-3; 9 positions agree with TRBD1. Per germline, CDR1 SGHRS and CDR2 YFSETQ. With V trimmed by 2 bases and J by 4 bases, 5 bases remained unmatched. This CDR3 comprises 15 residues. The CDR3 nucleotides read TGCGCCAGCAGCTTACAGGGGGCCGGAGCAGATACGCAGTATTTT. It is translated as CASSLQGAGADTQYF.

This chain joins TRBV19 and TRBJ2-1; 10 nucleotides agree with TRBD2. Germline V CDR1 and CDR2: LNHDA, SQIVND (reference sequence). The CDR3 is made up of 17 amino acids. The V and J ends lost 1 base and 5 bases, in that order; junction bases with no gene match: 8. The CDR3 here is CASSIVGLAGENNEQFF. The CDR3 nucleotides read TGTGCCAGTAGTATAGTAGGTCTAGCGGGAGAAAACAATGAGCAGTTCTTC.

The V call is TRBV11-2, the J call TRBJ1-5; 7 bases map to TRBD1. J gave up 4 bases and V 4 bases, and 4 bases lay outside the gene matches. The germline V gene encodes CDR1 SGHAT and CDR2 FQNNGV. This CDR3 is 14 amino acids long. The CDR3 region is CASSSDRTNQPQHF. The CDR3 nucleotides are TGTGCCAGCAGCTCGGACAGGACAAATCAGCCCCAGCATTTT.

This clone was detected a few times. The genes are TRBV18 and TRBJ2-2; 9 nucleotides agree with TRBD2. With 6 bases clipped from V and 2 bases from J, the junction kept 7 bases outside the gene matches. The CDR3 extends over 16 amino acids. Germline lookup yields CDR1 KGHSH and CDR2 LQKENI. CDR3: CASSLRLADNTGELFF. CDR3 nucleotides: TGTGCCAGCTCCCTTAGACTAGCGGATAACACCGGGGAGCTGTTTTTT. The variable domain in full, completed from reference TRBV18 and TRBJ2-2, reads NAGVMQNPRHLVRRRGQEARLRCSPMKGHSHVYWYRQLPEEGLKFMVYLQKENIIDESGMPKERFSAEFPKEGPSILRIQQVVRGDSAAYFCASSLRLADNTGELFFGEGSRLTVL.

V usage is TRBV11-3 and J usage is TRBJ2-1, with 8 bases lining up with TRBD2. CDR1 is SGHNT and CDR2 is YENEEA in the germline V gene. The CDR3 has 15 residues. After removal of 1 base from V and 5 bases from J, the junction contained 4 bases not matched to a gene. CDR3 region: CASSLAAGGNNEQFF. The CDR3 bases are TGTGCCAGCAGCTTAGCGGCGGGAGGAAACAATGAGCAGTTCTTC.

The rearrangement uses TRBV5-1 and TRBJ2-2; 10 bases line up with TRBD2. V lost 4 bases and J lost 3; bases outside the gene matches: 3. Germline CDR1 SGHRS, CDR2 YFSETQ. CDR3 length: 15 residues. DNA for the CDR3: TGCGCCAGCAGCCTGCTAGCGGGAGACACCGGGGAGCTGTTTTTT. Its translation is CASSLLAGDTGELFF. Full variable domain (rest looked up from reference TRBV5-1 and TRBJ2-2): KAGVTQTPRYLIKTRGQQVTLSCSPISGHRSVSWYQQTPGQGLQFLFEYFSETQRNKGNFPGRFSGRQFSNSRSEMNVSTLELGDSALYLCASSLLAGDTGELFFGEGSRLTVL.

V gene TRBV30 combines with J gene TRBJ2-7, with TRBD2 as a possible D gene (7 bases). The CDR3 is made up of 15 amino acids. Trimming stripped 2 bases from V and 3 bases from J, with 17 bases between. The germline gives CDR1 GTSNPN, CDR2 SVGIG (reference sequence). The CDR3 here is CAWSPGQGGVYEQYF. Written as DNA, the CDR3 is TGTGCCTGGAGTCCGGGCCAAGGGGGGGTCTACGAGCAGTACTTC. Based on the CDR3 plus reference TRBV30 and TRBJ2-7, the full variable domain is SQTIHQWPATLVQPVGSPLSLECTVEGTSNPNLYWYRQAAGRGLQLLFYSVGIGQISSEVPQNLSASRPQDRQFILSSKKLLLSDSGFYLCAWSPGQGGVYEQYFGPGTRLTVT.

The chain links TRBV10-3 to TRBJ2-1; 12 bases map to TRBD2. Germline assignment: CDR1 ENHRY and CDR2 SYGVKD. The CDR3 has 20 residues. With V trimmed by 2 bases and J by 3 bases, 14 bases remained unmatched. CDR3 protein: CAISEPMHYKTSGGYNEQFF. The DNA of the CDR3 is TGTGCCATCAGTGAGCCAATGCACTACAAGACTAGCGGGGGCTACAATGAGCAGTTCTTC.

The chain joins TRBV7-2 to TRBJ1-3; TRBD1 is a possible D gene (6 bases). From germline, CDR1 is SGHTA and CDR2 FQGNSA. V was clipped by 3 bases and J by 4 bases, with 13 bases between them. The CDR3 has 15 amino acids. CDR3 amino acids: CASSFRGYEGNTIYF. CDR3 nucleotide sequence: TGTGCCAGCAGCTTCAGGGGTTACGAAGGAAACACCATATATTTT. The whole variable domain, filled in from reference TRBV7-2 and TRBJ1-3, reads GAGVSQSPSNKVTEKGKDVELRCDPISGHTALYWYRQSLGQGLEFLIYFQGNSAPDKSGLPSDRFSAERTGGSVSTLTIQRTQQEDSAVYLCASSFRGYEGNTIYFGEGSWLTVV.